This TCR beta chain is drawn from a study of blood T cells in healthy people across ages. About the research overall: The template switching approach captured approximately one barcoded beta molecule for every two T cells. Regarding the study as a whole: Researchers report that TCR beta diversity correlated strongly with naive T cell percentage.

Each donor supplied roughly 9 milliliters of peripheral blood. PCR was performed a second time for about 6 to 12 cycles using a sample-barcoded 5' primer and a J-beta primer mix. Each CDR3 protein is one row after TCRdb ran MiXCR on the 5' RACE reads. The sample contains 600,000 or so distinct CDR3 sequences, roughly 30% of which appear only once. Trimming took 6 bases from V and 1 from J; bases not matched to a gene: 8. Germline V gene sequence: CDR1 SQVTM, CDR2 ANQGSEA. The length of the CDR3 is 14 residues. With regard to this clonotype: Its target is unknown.

The sequenced sample was blood. The TCR sequence derives from a woman of 80 years or more in good health. The rearrangement joins TRBV29-1 to TRBJ2-5, with 7 bases lining up with TRBD1. CDR3 protein: CSVRDRASQETQYF. CDR3 in DNA: TGCAGCGTCCGGGACAGAGCCTCCCAAGAGACCCAGTACTTC.